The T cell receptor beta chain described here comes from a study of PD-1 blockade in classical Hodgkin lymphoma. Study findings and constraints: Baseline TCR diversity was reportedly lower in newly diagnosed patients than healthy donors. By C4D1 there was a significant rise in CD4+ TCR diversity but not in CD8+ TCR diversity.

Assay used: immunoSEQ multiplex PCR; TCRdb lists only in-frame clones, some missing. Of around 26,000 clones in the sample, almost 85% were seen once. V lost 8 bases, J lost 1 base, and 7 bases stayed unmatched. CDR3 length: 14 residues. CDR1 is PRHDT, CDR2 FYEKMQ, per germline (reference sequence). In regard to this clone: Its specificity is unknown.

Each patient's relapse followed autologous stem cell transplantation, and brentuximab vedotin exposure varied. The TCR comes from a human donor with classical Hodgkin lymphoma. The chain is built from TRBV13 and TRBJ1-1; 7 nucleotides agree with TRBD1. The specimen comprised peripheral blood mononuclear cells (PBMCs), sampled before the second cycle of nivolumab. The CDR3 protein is CASERGQGNTEAFF. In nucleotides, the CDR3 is TGTGCCAGCGAAAGGGGGCAGGGGAACACTGAAGCTTTCTTT.